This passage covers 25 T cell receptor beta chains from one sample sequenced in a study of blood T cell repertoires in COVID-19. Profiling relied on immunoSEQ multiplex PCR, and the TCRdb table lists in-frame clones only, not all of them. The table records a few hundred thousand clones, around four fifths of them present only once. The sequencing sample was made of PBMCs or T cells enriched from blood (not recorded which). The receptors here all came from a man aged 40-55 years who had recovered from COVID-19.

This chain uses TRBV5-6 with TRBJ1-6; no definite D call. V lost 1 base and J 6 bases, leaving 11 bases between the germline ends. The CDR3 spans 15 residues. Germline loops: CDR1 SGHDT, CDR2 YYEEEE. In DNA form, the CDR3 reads TGTGCCAGCAGCTTGACCGCTATCTCTAATTCACCCCTCCACTTT. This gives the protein CASSLTAISNSPLHF.

For the CDR3, the DNA is TGTGCCAGCAGCTTGGTGTTCGGGAGCACTGAAGCTTTCTTT. It yields the protein CASSLVFGSTEAFF. V and J are TRBV5-5 and TRBJ1-1, with D hard to call. Trimming removed 0 bases at V and 4 bases at J, with 10 bases between. The CDR3 is 14 residues long. Germline CDR1 is SGHKS and CDR2 is YYEKEE (reference sequence).

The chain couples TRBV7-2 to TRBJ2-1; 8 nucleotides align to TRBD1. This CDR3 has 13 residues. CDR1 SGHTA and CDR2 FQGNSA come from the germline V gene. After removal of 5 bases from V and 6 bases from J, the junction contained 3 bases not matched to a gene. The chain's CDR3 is CASSPRGLNEQFF. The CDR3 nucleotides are TGTGCCAGCAGCCCCAGGGGGCTCAATGAGCAGTTCTTC.

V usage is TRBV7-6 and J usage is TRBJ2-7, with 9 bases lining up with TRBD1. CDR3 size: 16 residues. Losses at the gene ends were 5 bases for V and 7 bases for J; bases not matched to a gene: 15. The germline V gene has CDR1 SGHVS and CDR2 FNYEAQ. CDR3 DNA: TGTGCCAGCAGCCAATATGCCGGGACAGGGTCAGTGGAGCAGTACTTC. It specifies CASSQYAGTGSVEQYF.

CDR3 in amino acids: CASSPSGGAANYGYTF. The CDR3 region has the DNA TGTGCCAGCAGCCCAAGCGGGGGGGCGGCGAACTATGGCTACACCTTC. The chain employs TRBV27 and TRBJ1-2; possibly TRBD1 for D (6 bases). Germline CDR1 and CDR2: MNHEY and SMNVEV (reference sequence). Trimming pared 6 bases from V and 2 bases from J, leaving 19 bases between. The CDR3 loop spans 16 amino acids.

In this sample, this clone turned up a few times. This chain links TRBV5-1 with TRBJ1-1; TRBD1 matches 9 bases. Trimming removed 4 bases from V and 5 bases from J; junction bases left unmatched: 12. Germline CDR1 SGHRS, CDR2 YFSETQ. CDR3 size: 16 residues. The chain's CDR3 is CASSASGTGRRTEAFF. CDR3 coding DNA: TGCGCCAGCAGCGCCTCCGGGACAGGGCGTAGGACTGAAGCTTTCTTT.

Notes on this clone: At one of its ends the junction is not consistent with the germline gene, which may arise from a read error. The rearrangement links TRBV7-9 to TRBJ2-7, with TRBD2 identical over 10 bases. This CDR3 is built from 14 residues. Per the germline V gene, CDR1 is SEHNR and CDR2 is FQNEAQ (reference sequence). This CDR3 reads CASSLAGAIYEQYF. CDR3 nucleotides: TGTGCCAGCAGCCTAGCGGGGGCTATCTACGAGCAGTACTTC.

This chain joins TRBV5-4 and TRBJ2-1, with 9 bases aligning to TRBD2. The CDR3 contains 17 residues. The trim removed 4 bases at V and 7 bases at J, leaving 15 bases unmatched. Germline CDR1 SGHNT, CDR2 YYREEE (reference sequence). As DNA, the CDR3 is TGTGCCAGCAGCCCTAGCGGGAAGCAGGGGGGTCAAAATGAGCAGTTCTTC. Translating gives CASSPSGKQGGQNEQFF.

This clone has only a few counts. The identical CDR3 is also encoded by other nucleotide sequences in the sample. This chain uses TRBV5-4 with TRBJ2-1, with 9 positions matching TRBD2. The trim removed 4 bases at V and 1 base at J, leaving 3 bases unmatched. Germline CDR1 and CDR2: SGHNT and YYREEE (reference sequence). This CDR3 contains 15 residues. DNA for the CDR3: TGTGCCAGCAGCCTTAGCGGGGGATCCTACAATGAGCAGTTCTTC. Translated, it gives CASSLSGGSYNEQFF.

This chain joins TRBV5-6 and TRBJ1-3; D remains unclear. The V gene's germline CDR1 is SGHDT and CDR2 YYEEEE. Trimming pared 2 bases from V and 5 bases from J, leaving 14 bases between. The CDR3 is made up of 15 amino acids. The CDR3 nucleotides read TGTGCCAGCAGCTTTGGGCTTGGGTCGCGAAACACCATATATTTT. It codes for CASSFGLGSRNTIYF.

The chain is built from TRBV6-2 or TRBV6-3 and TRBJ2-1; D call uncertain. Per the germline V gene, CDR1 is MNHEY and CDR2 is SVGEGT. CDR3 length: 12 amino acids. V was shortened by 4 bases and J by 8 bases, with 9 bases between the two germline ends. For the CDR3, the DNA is TGTGCCAGCAGTTTAGTGGGCTATGAGCAGTTCTTC. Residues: CASSLVGYEQFF.

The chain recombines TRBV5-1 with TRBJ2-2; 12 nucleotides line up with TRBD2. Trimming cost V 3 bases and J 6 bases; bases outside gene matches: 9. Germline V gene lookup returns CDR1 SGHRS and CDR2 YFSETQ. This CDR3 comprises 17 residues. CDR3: CASSSPSSGRGAGELFF. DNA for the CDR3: TGCGCCAGCAGCTCGCCCTCTAGCGGGAGGGGTGCCGGGGAGCTGTTTTTT.

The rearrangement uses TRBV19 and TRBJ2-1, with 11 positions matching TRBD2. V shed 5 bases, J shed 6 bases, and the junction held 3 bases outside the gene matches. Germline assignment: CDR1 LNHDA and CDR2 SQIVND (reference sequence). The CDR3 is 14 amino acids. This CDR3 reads CASSRTSGSNEQFF. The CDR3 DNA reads TGTGCCAGTAGTCGGACTAGCGGGTCCAATGAGCAGTTCTTC. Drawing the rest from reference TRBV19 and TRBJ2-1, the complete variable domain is DGGITQSPKYLFRKEGQNVTLSCEQNLNHDAMYWYRQDPGQGLRLIYYSQIVNDFQKGDIAEGYSVSREKKESFPLTVTSAQKNPTAFYLCASSRTSGSNEQFFGPGTRLTVL.

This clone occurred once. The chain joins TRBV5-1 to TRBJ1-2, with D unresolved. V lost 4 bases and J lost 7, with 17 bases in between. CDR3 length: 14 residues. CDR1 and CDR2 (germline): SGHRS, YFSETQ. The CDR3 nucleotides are TGCGCCAGCAGCCAAGGCCGGGCCGGAGGTGGCTACACCTTC. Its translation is CASSQGRAGGGYTF.

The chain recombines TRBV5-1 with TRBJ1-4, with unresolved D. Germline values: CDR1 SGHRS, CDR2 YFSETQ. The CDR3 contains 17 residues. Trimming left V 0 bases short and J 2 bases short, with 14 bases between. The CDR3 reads CASSLELGWRTNEKLFF. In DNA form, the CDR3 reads TGCGCCAGCAGCTTGGAATTAGGTTGGCGGACTAATGAAAAACTGTTTTTT.

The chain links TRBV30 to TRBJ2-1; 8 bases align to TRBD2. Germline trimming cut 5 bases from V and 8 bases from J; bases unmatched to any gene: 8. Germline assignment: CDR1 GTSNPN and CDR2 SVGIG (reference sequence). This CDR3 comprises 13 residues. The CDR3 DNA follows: TGTGCCTGGGCGGGTAGCGGGATCTATGAGCAGTTCTTC. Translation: CAWAGSGIYEQFF. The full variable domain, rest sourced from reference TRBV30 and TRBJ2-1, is SQTIHQWPATLVQPVGSPLSLECTVEGTSNPNLYWYRQAAGRGLQLLFYSVGIGQISSEVPQNLSASRPQDRQFILSSKKLLLSDSGFYLCAWAGSGIYEQFFGPGTRLTVL.

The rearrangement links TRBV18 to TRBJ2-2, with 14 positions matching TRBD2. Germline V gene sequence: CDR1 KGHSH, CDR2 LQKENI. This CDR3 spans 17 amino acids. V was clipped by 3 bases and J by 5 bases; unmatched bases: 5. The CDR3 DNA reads TGTGCCAGCTCACCGGGACTAGCGGGAGTGAGAACCGGGGAGCTGTTTTTT. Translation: CASSPGLAGVRTGELFF.

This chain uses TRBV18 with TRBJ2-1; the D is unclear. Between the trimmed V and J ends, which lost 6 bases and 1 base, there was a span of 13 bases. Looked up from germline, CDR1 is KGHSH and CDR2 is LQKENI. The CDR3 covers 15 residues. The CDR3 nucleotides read TGTGCCAGCTCCCCGGTGACCGGGTCCTACAATGAGCAGTTCTTC. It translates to CASSPVTGSYNEQFF.

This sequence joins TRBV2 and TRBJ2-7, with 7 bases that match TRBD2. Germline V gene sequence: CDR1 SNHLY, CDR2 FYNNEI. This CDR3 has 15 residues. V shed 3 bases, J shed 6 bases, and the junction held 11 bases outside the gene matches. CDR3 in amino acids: CASSEVGGLSGEQYF. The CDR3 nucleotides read TGTGCCAGCAGTGAGGTGGGAGGGCTTTCCGGCGAGCAGTACTTC.

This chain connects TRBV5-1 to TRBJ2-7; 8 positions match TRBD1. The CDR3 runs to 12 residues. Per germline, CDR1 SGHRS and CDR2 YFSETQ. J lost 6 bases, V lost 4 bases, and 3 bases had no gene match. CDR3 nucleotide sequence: TGCGCCAGCAGCCGACAGGGGACCGAGCAGTACTTC. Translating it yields CASSRQGTEQYF.

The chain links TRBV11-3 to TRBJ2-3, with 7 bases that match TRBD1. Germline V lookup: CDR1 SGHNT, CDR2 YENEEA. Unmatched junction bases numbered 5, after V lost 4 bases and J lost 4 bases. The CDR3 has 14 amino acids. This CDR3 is CASSYGQDADTQYF. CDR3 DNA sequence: TGTGCCAGCAGCTACGGACAGGACGCAGATACGCAGTATTTT.

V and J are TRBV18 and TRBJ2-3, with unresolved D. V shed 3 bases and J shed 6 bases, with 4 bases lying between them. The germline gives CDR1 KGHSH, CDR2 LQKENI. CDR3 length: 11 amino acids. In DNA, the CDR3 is TGTGCCAGCTCACCTGCGGATACGCAGTATTTT. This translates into CASSPADTQYF.

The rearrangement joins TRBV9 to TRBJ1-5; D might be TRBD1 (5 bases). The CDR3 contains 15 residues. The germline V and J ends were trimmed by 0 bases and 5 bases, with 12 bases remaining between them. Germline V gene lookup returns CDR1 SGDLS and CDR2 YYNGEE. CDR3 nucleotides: TGTGCCAGCAGCGTAGGGGGGAGGGACGATCAGCCCCAGCATTTT. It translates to CASSVGGRDDQPQHF.

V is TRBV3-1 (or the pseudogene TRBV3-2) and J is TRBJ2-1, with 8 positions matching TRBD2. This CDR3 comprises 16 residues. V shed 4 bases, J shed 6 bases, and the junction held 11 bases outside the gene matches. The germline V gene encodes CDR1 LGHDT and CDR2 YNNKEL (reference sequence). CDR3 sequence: CASSPLLAGGSNEQFF. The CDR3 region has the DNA TGTGCCAGCAGCCCCCTTCTGGCGGGGGGTAGCAATGAGCAGTTCTTC.

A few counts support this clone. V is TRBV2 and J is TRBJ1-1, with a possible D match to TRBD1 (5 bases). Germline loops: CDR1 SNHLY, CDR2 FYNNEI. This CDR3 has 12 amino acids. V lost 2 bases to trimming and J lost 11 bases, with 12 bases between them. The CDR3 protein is CASSERGYLAFF. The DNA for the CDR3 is TGTGCCAGCAGTGAAAGGGGCTATCTGGCTTTCTTT.